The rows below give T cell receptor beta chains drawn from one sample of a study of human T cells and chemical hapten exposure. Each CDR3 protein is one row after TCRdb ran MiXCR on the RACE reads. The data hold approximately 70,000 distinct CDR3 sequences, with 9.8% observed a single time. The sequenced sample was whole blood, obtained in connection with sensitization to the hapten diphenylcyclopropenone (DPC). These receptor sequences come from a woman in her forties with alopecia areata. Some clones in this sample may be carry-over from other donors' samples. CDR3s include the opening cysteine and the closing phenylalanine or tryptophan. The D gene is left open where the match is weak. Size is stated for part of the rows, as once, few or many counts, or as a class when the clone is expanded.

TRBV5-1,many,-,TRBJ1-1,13,TGCGCCAGCAGCTTGCTCGCGAACACTGAAGCTTTCTTT,CASSLLANTEAFF
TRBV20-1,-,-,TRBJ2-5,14,TGCAGTGCTAGATACTACAGGGAAAGGGAGACCCAGTACTTC,CSARYYRERETQYF
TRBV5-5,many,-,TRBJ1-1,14,TGTGCCAGCAGCTTCCCGGGGCCCAACACTGAAGCTTTCTTT,CASSFPGPNTEAFF
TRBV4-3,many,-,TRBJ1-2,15,TGCGCCAGCAGCCAAAACGGGGGTTTAGGCTATGGCTACACCTTC,CASSQNGGLGYGYTF
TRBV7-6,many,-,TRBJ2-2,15,TGTGCCAGCAGCTTAGAGGCTGCGAACACCGGGGAGCTGTTTTTT,CASSLEAANTGELFF
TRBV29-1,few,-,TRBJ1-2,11,TGCAGCGTTGAACGGATCTATGGCTACACCTTC,CSVERIYGYTF
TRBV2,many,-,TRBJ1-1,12,TGTGCCAGCAGCCGCGGTTACACTGAAGCTTTCTTT,CASSRGYTEAFF
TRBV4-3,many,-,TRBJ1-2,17,TGCGCCAGCAGCCAAGATCAGACCGGGACACTAATCTATGGCTACACCTTC,CASSQDQTGTLIYGYTF
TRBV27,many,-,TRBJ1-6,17,TGTGCCAGCAGTCGTCTGCCCCGGAACTCTTATAATTCACCCCTCCACTTT,CASSRLPRNSYNSPLHF
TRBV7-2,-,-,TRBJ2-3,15,TGTGCCAGCAGCTTAGGGTCTAGTCCCTCCGATACGCAGTATTTT,CASSLGSSPSDTQYF
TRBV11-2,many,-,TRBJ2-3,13,TGTGCCAGCAGCTTAGGGGTCACAGATACGCAGTATTTT,CASSLGVTDTQYF
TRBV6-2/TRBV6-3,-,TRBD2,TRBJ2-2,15,TGTGCCAGCAGCCAGACTAGCGGGGGGACCGGGGAGCTGTTTTTT,CASSQTSGGTGELFF
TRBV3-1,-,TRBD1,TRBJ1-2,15,TGTGCCAGCAGCCCCCCGGGACAGGGAGTCGGTGGCTACACCTTC,CASSPPGQGVGGYTF
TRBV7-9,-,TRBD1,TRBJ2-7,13,TGTGCCAGCAGCTTGGGACAGGGGAACGAGCAGTACTTC,CASSLGQGNEQYF
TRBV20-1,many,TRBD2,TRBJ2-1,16,TGCAGTGCTAGGACTAGCGGGGCCAGCTCCTACAATGAGCAGTTCTTC,CSARTSGASSYNEQFF
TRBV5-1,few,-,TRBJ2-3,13,TGCGCCAGCAGCTTCTTTCCCGACGATACGCAGTATTTT,CASSFFPDDTQYF
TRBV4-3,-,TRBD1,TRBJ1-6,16,TGCGCCAGCAGCCAAGAATGGACAGGGTGGAATTCACCCCTCCACTTT,CASSQEWTGWNSPLHF
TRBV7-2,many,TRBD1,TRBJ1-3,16,TGTGCCAGCAGCTCCTACGACAGGGTGTCTGGAAACACCATATATTTT,CASSSYDRVSGNTIYF
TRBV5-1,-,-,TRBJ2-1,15,TGCGCCAGCAGCCCTCATGGGTCGCCCTACAATGAGCAGTTCTTC,CASSPHGSPYNEQFF
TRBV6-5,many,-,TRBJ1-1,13,TGTGCCAGCAGTTCGACCTTGAACACTGAAGCTTTCTTT,CASSSTLNTEAFF
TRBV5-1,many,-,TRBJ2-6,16,TGCGCCAGCAGCTTGGTGGGCAGCCTTGGGGCCAACGTCCTGACTTTC,CASSLVGSLGANVLTF
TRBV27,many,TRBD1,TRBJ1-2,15,TGTGCCAGCAGCCGCAACCGGGACAGGGGGCATGGCTACACCTTC,CASSRNRDRGHGYTF
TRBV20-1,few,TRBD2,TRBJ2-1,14,TGCAGTGCTAGTTCTAGCGGGGGGGCTAATGAGCAGTTCTTC,CSASSSGGANEQFF
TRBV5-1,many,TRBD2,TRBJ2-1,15,TGCGCCAGCAGCGGGTATGCGGGGGTCATAGAGGAGCAGTTCTTC,CASSGYAGVIEEQFF
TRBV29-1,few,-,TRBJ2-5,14,TGCAGCGTTGAAAAGGGGGGACCCCAAGAGACCCAGTACTTC,CSVEKGGPQETQYF
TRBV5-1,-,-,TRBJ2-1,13,TGCGCCAGCAGCTTCTACGAGCGGGTTGAGCAGTTCTTC,CASSFYERVEQFF
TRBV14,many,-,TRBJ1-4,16,TGTGCCAGCAGCCGGATGTTGGGTCCAAGGAATGAAAAACTGTTTTTT,CASSRMLGPRNEKLFF
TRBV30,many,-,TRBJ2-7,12,TGTGCCTGGAGTGAGTCTAGCCTGGAGCAGTACTTC,CAWSESSLEQYF
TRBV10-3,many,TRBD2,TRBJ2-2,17,TGTGCCATCACCCCCCTCGGGACTAGCGTGGGCACCGGGGAGCTGTTTTTT,CAITPLGTSVGTGELFF
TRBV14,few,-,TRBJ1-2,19,TGTGCCAGCAGCCAAGAAGGCGTGGAAATCTATCCCCGCAACTATGGCTACACCTTC,CASSQEGVEIYPRNYGYTF
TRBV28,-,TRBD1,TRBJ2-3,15,TGTGCCAGCAGTTTTGGACAGGGAAGCACAGATACGCAGTATTTT,CASSFGQGSTDTQYF
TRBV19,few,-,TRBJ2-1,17,TGTGCCAGTAGTATCGGCGGCCAATACCGCTCCTACAATGAGCAGTTCTTC,CASSIGGQYRSYNEQFF
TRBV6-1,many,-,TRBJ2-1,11,TGTGCCAGCAGTGAAGAGAGGGAGCAGTTCTTC,CASSEEREQFF
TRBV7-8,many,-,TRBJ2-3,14,TGTGCCAGCAGCTCAGATCCGGGTCGGAATACGCAGTATTTT,CASSSDPGRNTQYF
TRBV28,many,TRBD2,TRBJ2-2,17,TGTGCCAGCAGGAAAAGACTAGCGGGGGCGAACACCGGGGAGCTGTTTTTT,CASRKRLAGANTGELFF
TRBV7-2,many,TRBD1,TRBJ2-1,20,TGTGCCAGCAGCTTAGGGCCCGGAACAGGGGGCCTGAGCTCCTACAATGAGCAGTTCTTC,CASSLGPGTGGLSSYNEQFF
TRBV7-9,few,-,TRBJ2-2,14,TGTGCCAGCAGCCCCACGGGGGTGACCGGGGAGCTGTTTTTT,CASSPTGVTGELFF
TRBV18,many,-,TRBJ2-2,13,TGTGCCAGCTCACCACAAAACACCGGGGAGCTGTTTTTT,CASSPQNTGELFF
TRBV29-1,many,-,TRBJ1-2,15,TGCAGCGTAGTGACACGGAACCAGTCTAACTATGGCTACACCTTC,CSVVTRNQSNYGYTF
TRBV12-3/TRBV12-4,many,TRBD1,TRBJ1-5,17,TGTGCCAGCAGTCCCGGACAGGCAAAGAGGGGTAGTCAGCCCCAGCATTTT,CASSPGQAKRGSQPQHF
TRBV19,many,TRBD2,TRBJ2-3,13,TGTGCCAGTAGTACTAGCGGGGGGGCAACGCAGTATTTT,CASSTSGGATQYF
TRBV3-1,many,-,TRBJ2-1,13,TGTGCCAGCAGCCAAGATGGTCCATACCCCCAGTTCTTC,CASSQDGPYPQFF
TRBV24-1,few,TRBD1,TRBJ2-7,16,TGTGCCACCAGTGCCGATCCGGGACAGGGGACAAGCGAGCAGTACTTC,CATSADPGQGTSEQYF
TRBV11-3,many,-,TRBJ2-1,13,TGTGCCAGCAGCCCCAGACAGGTGGAGGGGCAGTTCTTC,CASSPRQVEGQFF
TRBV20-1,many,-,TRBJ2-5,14,TGCAGTGCTAGAGTCCTCAGGGTCGAAGAGACCCAGTACTTC,CSARVLRVEETQYF
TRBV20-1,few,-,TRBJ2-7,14,TGCAGTGCTAGAGATAGTACCCAGCCCTACGAGCAGTACTTC,CSARDSTQPYEQYF
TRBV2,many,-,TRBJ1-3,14,TGTGCCAGCCGGGCGGGTCCCTCTGAAAACACCATATATTTT,CASRAGPSENTIYF
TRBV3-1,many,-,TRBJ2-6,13,TGTGCCAGCAGCTCCTCTGGGGCCAACGTCCTGATTTTC,CASSSSGANVLIF
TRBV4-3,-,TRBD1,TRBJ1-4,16,TGCGCCAGCAGCCAAGATGGGGGGACAGTTAATGAAAAACTGTTTTTT,CASSQDGGTVNEKLFF
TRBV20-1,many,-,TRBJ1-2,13,TGCAGTGCTAGCCCACAGGGAGAGAGGGGCTACACCTTC,CSASPQGERGYTF
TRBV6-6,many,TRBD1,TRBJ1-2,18,TGTGCCAGCAGTTACCTGGGACAGGACCCTACTTTTAACTATGGCTACACCTTC,CASSYLGQDPTFNYGYTF
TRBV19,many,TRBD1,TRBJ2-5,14,TGTGCCAGTAGTCGACAGGGGGCGCGGGAGACCCAGTACTTC,CASSRQGARETQYF
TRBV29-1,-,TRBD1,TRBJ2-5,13,TGCAGCGTTCCGACAGGGAGCCAAGAGACCCAGTACTTC,CSVPTGSQETQYF
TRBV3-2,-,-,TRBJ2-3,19,TGTGCCAGCAGCCCGACGACTAGCGGGGGGGCCCTAAGCACAGATACGCAGTATTTT,CASSPTTSGGALSTDTQYF
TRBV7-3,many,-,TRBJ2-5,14,TGTGCCAGCAACGACGGGACTCCCGGGGAGACCCAGTACTTC,CASNDGTPGETQYF
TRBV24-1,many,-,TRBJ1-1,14,TGTGCCACCAGTGAGTCGGGGAGGTACACTGAAGCTTTCTTT,CATSESGRYTEAFF
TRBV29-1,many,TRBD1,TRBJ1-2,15,TGCAGCGTCACCGGGACAGGGGGCAATTCGGATGGCTACACCTTC,CSVTGTGGNSDGYTF
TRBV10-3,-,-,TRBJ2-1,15,TGTGCCATCGGAAGCCACGGGGGACTCTACAATGAGCAGTTCTTC,CAIGSHGGLYNEQFF
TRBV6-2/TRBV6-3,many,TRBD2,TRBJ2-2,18,TGTGCCAGCAGTCGAAGACTAGCGGAACCCTCGAACACCGGGGAGCTGTTTTTT,CASSRRLAEPSNTGELFF
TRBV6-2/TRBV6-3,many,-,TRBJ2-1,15,TGTGCCAGCAGTTACGGGCCCATATCGGTTGGGGGTTCACTCTTC,CASSYGPISVGGSLF